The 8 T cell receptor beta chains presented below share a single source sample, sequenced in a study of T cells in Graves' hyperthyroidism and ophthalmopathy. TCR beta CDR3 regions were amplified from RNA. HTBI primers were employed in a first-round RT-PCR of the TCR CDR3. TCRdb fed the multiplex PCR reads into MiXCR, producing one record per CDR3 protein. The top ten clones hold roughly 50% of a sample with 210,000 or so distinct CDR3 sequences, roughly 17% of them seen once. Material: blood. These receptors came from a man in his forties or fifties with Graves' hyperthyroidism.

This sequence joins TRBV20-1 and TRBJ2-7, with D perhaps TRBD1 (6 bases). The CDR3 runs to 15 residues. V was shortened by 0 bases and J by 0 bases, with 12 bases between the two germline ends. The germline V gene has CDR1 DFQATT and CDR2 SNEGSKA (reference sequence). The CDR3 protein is CSARDPGAGSYEQYF. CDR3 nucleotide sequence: TGCAGTGCTAGAGATCCAGGGGCAGGCTCCTACGAGCAGTACTTC.

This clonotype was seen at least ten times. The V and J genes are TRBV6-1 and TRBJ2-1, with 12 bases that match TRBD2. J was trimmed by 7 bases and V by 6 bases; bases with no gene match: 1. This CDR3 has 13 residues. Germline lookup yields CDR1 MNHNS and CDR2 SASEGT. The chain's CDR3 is CASRGLAGNEQFF. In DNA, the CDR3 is TGTGCCAGCAGAGGACTAGCGGGGAATGAGCAGTTCTTC.

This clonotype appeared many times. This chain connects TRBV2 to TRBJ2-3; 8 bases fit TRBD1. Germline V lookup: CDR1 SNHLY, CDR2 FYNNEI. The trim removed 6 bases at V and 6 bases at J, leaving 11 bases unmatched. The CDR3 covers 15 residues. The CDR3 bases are TGTGCCAGCAGCAAGGACAGGGAACGGTTGGATACGCAGTATTTT. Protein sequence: CASSKDRERLDTQYF. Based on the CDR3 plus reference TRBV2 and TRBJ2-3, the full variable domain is EPEVTQTPSHQVTQMGQEVILRCVPISNHLYFYWYRQILGQKVEFLVSFYNNEISEKSEIFDDQFSVERPDGSNFTLKIRSTKLEDSAMYFCASSKDRERLDTQYFGPGTRLTVL.

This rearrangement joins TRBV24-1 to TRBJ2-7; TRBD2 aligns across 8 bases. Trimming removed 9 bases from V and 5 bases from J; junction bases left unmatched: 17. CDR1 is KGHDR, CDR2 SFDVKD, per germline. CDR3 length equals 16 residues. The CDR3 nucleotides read TGTGCCACCTCAGATAGCGGGACCCGCGAGGGAGACGAGCAGTACTTC. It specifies CATSDSGTREGDEQYF.

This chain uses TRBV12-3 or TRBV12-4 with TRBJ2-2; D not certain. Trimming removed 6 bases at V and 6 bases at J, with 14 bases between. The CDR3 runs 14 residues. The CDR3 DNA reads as TGTGCCAGCAGCCCCCGGACCCGGGCCGGGGAGCTGTTTTTT. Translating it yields CASSPRTRAGELFF.

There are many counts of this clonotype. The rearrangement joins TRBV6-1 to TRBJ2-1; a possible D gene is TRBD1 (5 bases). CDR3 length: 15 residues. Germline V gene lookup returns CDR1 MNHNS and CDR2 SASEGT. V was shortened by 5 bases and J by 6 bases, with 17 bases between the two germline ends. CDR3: CASSIQPDTVNEQFF. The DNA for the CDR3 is TGTGCCAGCAGTATCCAACCGGACACCGTCAATGAGCAGTTCTTC.

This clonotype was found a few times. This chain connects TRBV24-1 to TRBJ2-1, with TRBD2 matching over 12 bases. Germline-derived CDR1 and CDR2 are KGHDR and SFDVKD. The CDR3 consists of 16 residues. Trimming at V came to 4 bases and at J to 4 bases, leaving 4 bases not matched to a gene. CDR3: CATSDQTSGRYNEQFF. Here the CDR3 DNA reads TGTGCCACCAGTGACCAGACTAGCGGGAGATACAATGAGCAGTTCTTC.

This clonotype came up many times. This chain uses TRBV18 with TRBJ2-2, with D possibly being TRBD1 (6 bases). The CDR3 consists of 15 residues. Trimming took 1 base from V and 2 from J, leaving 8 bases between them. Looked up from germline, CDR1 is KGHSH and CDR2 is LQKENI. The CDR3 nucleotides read TGTGCCAGCTCACCACGGACAGCCAACACCGGGGAGCTGTTTTTT. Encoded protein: CASSPRTANTGELFF.